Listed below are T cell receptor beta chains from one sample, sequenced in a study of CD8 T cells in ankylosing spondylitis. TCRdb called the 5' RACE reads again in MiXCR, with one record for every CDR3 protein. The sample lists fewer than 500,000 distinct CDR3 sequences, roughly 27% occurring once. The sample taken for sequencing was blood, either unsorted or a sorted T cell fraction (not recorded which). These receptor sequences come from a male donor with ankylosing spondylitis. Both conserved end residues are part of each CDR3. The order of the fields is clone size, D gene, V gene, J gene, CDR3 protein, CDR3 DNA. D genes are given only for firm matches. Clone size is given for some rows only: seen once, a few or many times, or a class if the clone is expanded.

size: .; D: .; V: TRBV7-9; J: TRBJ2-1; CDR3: CASSLALGDFYNEQFF; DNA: TGTGCCAGCAGCTTAGCTCTGGGGGATTTCTACAATGAGCAGTTCTTC
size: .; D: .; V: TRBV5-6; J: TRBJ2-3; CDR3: CASSFTNGLGDTQYF; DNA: TGTGCCAGCAGCTTTACCAACGGGCTGGGAGATACGCAGTATTTT
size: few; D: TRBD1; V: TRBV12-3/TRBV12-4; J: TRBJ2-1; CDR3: CASSDSGGAHEQFF; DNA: TGTGCCAGCAGTGATTCAGGGGGCGCCCATGAGCAGTTCTTC
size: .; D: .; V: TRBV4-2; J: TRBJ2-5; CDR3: CASSQVGLRGETQYF; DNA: TGTGCCAGCAGCCAAGTAGGTCTCCGGGGAGAGACCCAGTACTTC
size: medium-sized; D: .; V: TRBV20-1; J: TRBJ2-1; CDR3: CSANREAEQFF; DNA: TGCAGTGCAAACAGGGAAGCTGAGCAGTTCTTC
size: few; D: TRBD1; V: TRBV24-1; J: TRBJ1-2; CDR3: CATSEVGQGYGYTF; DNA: TGTGCCACCAGTGAAGTGGGACAGGGTTATGGCTACACCTTC
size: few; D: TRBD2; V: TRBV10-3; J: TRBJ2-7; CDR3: CAISESTSGRSYEQYF; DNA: TGTGCCATCAGTGAGTCGACTAGCGGGAGGAGTTACGAGCAGTACTTC
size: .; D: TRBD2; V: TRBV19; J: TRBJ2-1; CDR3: CASSIVRTSGRANNEQFF; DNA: TGTGCCAGTAGTATAGTTCGGACTAGCGGGAGGGCCAACAATGAGCAGTTCTTC
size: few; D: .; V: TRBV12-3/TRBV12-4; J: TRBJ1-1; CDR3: CATALGMNTEAFF; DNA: TGTGCCACCGCGTTAGGCATGAACACTGAAGCTTTCTTT
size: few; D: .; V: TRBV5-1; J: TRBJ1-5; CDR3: CASSLSGNSNQPQHF; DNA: TGCGCCAGCAGCTTGTCGGGGAATAGCAATCAGCCCCAGCATTTT
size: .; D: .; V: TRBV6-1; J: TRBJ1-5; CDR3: CASSERPGTPNQPQHF; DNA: TGTGCCAGCAGTGAGAGGCCGGGGACACCCAATCAGCCCCAGCATTTT
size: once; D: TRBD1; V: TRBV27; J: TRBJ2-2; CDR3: CASSRTGFTGELFF; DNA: TGTGCCAGCAGCCGGACAGGATTCACCGGGGAGCTGTTTTTT
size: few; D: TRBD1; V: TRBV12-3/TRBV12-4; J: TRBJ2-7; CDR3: CASSQTGGTIKYEQYF; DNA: TGTGCCAGCAGTCAGACAGGGGGCACCATTAAGTACGAGCAGTACTTC
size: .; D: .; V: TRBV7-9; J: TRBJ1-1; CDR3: CASTPIGAMNTEAFF; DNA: TGTGCCAGCACCCCCATTGGGGCAATGAACACTGAAGCTTTCTTT
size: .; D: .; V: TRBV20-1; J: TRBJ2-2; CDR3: CSASARYTGELFF; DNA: TGCAGTGCTAGTGCGAGGTACACCGGGGAGCTGTTTTTT
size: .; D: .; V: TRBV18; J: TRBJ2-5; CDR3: CASSPGAAETQYF; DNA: TGTGCCAGCTCACCTGGGGCTGCGGAGACCCAGTACTTC
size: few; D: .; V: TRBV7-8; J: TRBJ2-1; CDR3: CASSLPHAGRNEQFF; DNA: TGTGCCAGCAGCTTACCGCATGCAGGGAGGAATGAGCAGTTCTTC
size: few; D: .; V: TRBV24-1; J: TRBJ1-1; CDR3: CATSAQGGTEAFF; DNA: TGTGCCACCAGTGCGCAGGGCGGCACTGAAGCTTTCTTT
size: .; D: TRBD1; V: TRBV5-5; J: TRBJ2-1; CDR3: CASSLAETGSSYNEQFF; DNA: TGTGCCAGCAGCTTGGCTGAGACAGGGTCCTCCTACAATGAGCAGTTCTTC
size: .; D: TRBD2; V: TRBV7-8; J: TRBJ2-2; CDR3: CASSTPLAGGPTGELFF; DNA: TGTGCCAGCAGCACACCACTAGCGGGAGGGCCCACCGGGGAGCTGTTTTTT
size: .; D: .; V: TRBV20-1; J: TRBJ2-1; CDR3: CSARTRGQFGEQFF; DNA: TGCAGTGCTAGGACGAGAGGACAGTTCGGGGAGCAGTTCTTC
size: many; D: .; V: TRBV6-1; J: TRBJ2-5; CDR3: CATAEVRGQETQYF; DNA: TGTGCCACCGCCGAGGTGCGGGGTCAAGAGACCCAGTACTTC
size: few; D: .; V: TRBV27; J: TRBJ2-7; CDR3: CASSSTPSHEQYF; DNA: TGTGCCAGCAGTTCCACCCCGTCGCACGAGCAGTACTTC
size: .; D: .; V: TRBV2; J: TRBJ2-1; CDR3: CASSERTPKFPGEQFF; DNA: TGTGCCAGCAGTGAAAGGACACCAAAGTTTCCCGGTGAGCAGTTCTTC
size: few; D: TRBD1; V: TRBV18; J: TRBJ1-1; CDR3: CASSPGQGDAFF; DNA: TGTGCCAGCTCACCTGGACAGGGCGACGCTTTCTTT
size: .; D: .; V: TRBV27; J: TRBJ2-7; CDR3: CASSSDRFSYEQYF; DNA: TGTGCCAGCAGTTCGGACCGCTTCTCCTACGAGCAGTACTTC
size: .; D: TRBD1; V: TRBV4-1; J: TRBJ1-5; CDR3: CASSQSGQLKMGQPQHF; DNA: TGCGCCAGCAGCCAATCGGGACAGCTAAAGATGGGTCAGCCCCAGCATTTT
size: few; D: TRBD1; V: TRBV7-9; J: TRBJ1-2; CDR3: CASSPEDRGGYTF; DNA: TGTGCCAGCAGCCCCGAGGACAGGGGTGGCTACACCTTC
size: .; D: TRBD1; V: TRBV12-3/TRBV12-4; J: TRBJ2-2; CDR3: CASSQDRGHTGELFF; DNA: TGTGCCAGCAGTCAGGACAGGGGGCACACCGGGGAGCTGTTTTTT
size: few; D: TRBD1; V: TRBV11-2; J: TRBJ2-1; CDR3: CASSTGQDNEQFF; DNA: TGTGCCAGCAGCACAGGACAGGACAATGAGCAGTTCTTC
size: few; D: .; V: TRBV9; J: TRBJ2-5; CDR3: CASSVGRQETQYF; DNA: TGTGCCAGCAGCGTAGGTAGACAAGAGACCCAGTACTTC